These 11 T cell receptor beta chains were all obtained from the same sample, sequenced in a study of metastatic and nonmetastatic thyroid tumors. TCRdb ran MiXCR on the PCR reads. This sample has 15,000 or so clones, with more than 20% found just once. No treatment of any kind had been given to any patient before thyroid surgery. Sequences were obtained from tumor tissue. The receptors shown here come from a female donor with papillary thyroid cancer or a benign thyroid nodule (not recorded which). Some clones in this sample may be carry-over from other donors' samples.

This clone was picked up many times. V usage is TRBV28 and J usage is TRBJ1-5; 8 nucleotides agree with TRBD1. V shed 3 bases, J shed 3 bases, and the junction held 4 bases outside the gene matches. Germline V gives CDR1 MDHEN, CDR2 SYDVKM. The CDR3 totals 15 residues. The CDR3 region is CASSFQGAFNQPQHF. The CDR3 DNA is TGTGCCAGCAGTTTTCAGGGGGCTTTCAATCAGCCCCAGCATTTT.

The chain is built from TRBV2 and TRBJ2-7; possible D gene TRBD1, 6 bases. The CDR3 sequence is 14 residues long. The V gene lost 8 bases and the J gene lost 6 bases, with 20 bases spanning the gap. Germline lookup yields CDR1 SNHLY and CDR2 FYNNEI. The CDR3 DNA reads TGTGCCAGCCTTTCAGGGGTCGCAATGGGCGAGCAGTACTTC. This codes for CASLSGVAMGEQYF.

This clone was found a few times. The genes are TRBV6-5 and TRBJ1-5; the match to TRBD1 covers 8 bases. The J segment lost 4 bases and the V segment lost 1 base, leaving 3 bases of the junction unmatched. This CDR3 spans 15 amino acids. CDR1 is MNHEY, CDR2 SVGAGI, per germline. Here the CDR3 DNA reads TGTGCCAGCAGTTACTACGGACAGGGTAATCAGCCCCAGCATTTT. Protein: CASSYYGQGNQPQHF.

The chain has TRBV4-1 and TRBJ1-1, with unresolved D. The germline V gene encodes CDR1 MGHRA and CDR2 YSYEKL. This CDR3 has 14 residues. V was shortened by 0 bases and J by 6 bases, with 11 bases between the two germline ends. CDR3 nucleotides: TGCGCCAGCAGCCAAGATCCGGGTAGCGCTGAAGCTTTCTTT. Its translation: CASSQDPGSAEAFF.

The rearrangement joins TRBV5-1 to TRBJ2-2, with D hard to call. The CDR3 runs to 15 residues. The V end lost 5 bases, the J end lost 1 base, and 12 bases lay between the germline ends. Germline loops: CDR1 SGHRS, CDR2 YFSETQ. CDR3 residues: CASRRVLQNTGELFF. DNA of the CDR3: TGCGCCAGCAGACGGGTCCTACAGAACACCGGGGAGCTGTTTTTT.

This chain uses TRBV11-3 with TRBJ2-5, with TRBD2 matching over 9 bases. After removal of 1 base from V and 7 bases from J, the junction contained 7 bases not matched to a gene. CDR3 length: 15 residues. Germline CDR1 is SGHNT and CDR2 is YENEEA. In DNA form, the CDR3 reads TGTGCCAGCAGCTTAGTTGCGGGAGGGCCAGCGACCCAGTACTTC. Translation gives CASSLVAGGPATQYF.

This clone was seen a handful of times. The V call is TRBV10-3, the J call TRBJ1-1; possibly TRBD1 for D (5 bases). Trimming took off 0 bases at V and 5 bases at J, with 13 bases between the two ends. This CDR3 spans 15 amino acids. CDR1 and CDR2 (germline): ENHRY, SYGVKD. The CDR3 loop is CAISESPGRGTEAFF. CDR3 DNA: TGTGCCATCAGTGAGTCGCCAGGGAGGGGTACTGAAGCTTTCTTT.

Ten or more counts support this clone. The chain joins TRBV15 to TRBJ2-3; the D gene is possibly TRBD1 (6 bases). V was trimmed by 8 bases and J by 2 bases, leaving 17 bases between them. In germline, CDR1 is LNHNV, CDR2 YYDKDF (reference sequence). The CDR3 is 15 amino acids. The DNA of the CDR3 is TGTGCCACCGCCGTCGGGACAAGCCTCACAGATACGCAGTATTTT. Residues: CATAVGTSLTDTQYF.

In this sample, this clone turned up many times. The chain combines TRBV2 with TRBJ2-5; 7 bases fit TRBD2. This CDR3 region has 12 residues. Losses at the gene ends were 10 bases for V and 4 bases for J; bases not matched to a gene: 6. Germline V gene data show CDR1 as SNHLY and CDR2 as FYNNEI. CDR3 sequence reads: CAMGWGGETQYF. DNA of the CDR3: TGTGCCATGGGCTGGGGGGGAGAGACCCAGTACTTC.

This clone has a count of ten or more. This chain links TRBV10-2 with TRBJ2-3; 14 bases match TRBD2. The V gene end was trimmed by 5 bases and the J gene end by 5 bases; junction bases not matched to a gene: 3. Germline CDR1 WSHSY, CDR2 SAAADI. The CDR3 runs to 15 residues. The CDR3 nucleotides read TGCGCCAGCAGTCCGGGACTAGCGGGAGTAGATACGCAGTATTTT. This encodes CASSPGLAGVDTQYF.

There are many counts of this clone. The V and J genes are TRBV2 and TRBJ2-4; no firm D call. The V gene's germline CDR1 is SNHLY and CDR2 FYNNEI. The CDR3 has 15 residues. The V gene lost 8 bases and the J gene lost 2 bases, with 16 bases spanning the gap. CDR3 amino acids: CASLGVGMTKNIQYF. DNA for the CDR3: TGTGCCAGCCTTGGGGTGGGGATGACCAAAAACATTCAGTACTTC.